The entry below describes one TCR beta chain. The data originate from a study of blood T cell repertoires in COVID-19. Study-level information: Specimens from acute and convalescent COVID-19 originated in the United States, Italy and Spain. The cDNA or gDNA used as material had been derived from T cells, B-cell-depleted T cells, or PBMCs.

Per the authors' pipeline: Counts of nucleated cells, estimated from reference gene primer amplification, were obtained. TCRdb keeps only in-frame clones here, not all; method: immunoSEQ multiplex PCR. The V and J calls and clone size were taken over from that table, and D and trimming were inferred from the DNA. Of under 300,000 clones detected, around 88% appear once; the ten largest clones hold 9% to 15%. This TCR came from an elderly man with acute or convalescent COVID-19. Sequenced input: peripheral blood.

CDR3 DNA: TGTGCCAGCAGCTCCGGACAGGGGGAGACAGATACGCAGTATTTT. This encodes CASSSGQGETDTQYF. This chain uses TRBV7-8 with TRBJ2-3, with 10 positions matching TRBD1. V shed 4 bases and J 3 bases; nucleotides not matched to a gene: 4. CDR3 size: 15 residues. From germline, CDR1 is SGHVS and CDR2 FQNEAQ. The whole variable domain, remainder taken from reference TRBV7-8 and TRBJ2-3, is GAGVSQSPRYKVAKRGQDVALRCDPISGHVSLFWYQQALGQGPEFLTYFQNEAQLDKSGLPSDRFFAERPEGSVSTLKIQRTQQEDSAVYLCASSSGQGETDTQYFGPGTRLTVL.